The rows below give T cell receptor beta chains drawn from one sample of a study of T-cell reconstitution after alpha-beta-depleted transplantation in children. TCRdb itself ran the PCR reads through MiXCR, one entry per CDR3 protein. This table has 530,000 or so distinct CDR3 sequences, 25% to 30% appearing once. The input for sequencing was PBMCs, taken before TCRalphabeta/CD19-depleted stem cell transplant. Receptors originate from a boy in the first two years of life with Wiskott-Aldrich syndrome, due to receive a stem cell transplant. Both conserved end residues are part of each CDR3. D genes are given only for firm matches. Clone size is shown for a subset of rows, as once, few, many or a class of expanded clone.

cdr3_length,j_call,d_call,clone_size,v_call,cdr3_aa,cdr3_nt
13,TRBJ2-1,NA,few,TRBV20-1,CSALNSGSNEQFF,TGCAGTGCCCTAAACTCCGGGAGCAATGAGCAGTTCTTC
15,TRBJ1-5,NA,many,TRBV5-6,CASSLGPYSNQPQHF,TGTGCCAGCAGCTTGGGCCCCTATAGCAATCAGCCCCAGCATTTT
14,TRBJ2-7,NA,many,TRBV25-1,CATSLYGRLSEQYF,TGTGCCACTTCACTTTATGGGAGATTAAGCGAGCAGTACTTC
14,TRBJ1-2,NA,few,TRBV5-1,CASSLLNSEYGYTF,TGCGCCAGCAGCTTGCTTAACAGCGAATATGGCTACACCTTC
15,TRBJ2-1,NA,NA,TRBV5-1,CASSLGQNLYNEQFF,TGCGCCAGCAGCTTGGGCCAGAACCTCTACAATGAGCAGTTCTTC
15,TRBJ2-7,TRBD1,NA,TRBV30,CAWSPQGTGWHEQYF,TGTGCCTGGAGTCCTCAGGGGACAGGGTGGCACGAGCAGTACTTC
18,TRBJ2-6,TRBD1,NA,TRBV5-6,CASSSTGTGESGANVLTF,TGTGCCAGCAGCTCGACCGGGACAGGGGAATCTGGGGCCAACGTCCTGACTTTC
13,TRBJ2-5,NA,NA,TRBV3-1,CASSHLAQETQYF,TGTGCCAGCAGCCACCTAGCGCAAGAGACCCAGTACTTC
16,TRBJ2-1,TRBD2,NA,TRBV4-2,CASSWVGTSGTNEQFF,TGTGCCAGCAGCTGGGTCGGGACTAGCGGGACAAATGAGCAGTTCTTC
15,TRBJ2-3,NA,NA,TRBV12-3/TRBV12-4,CASSLTGDSGDTQYF,TGTGCCAGCAGTTTAACGGGGGATTCAGGAGATACGCAGTATTTT
15,TRBJ2-1,TRBD2,NA,TRBV7-9,CASSFGGLAGDEQFF,TGTGCCAGCAGCTTTGGGGGACTAGCGGGCGATGAGCAGTTCTTC
16,TRBJ2-7,NA,NA,TRBV25-1,CASSEPPHTGIYEQYF,TGTGCCAGCAGTGAACCCCCTCACACAGGGATCTACGAGCAGTACTTC
13,TRBJ2-1,NA,NA,TRBV2,CASRWDRENEQFF,TGTGCCAGCAGGTGGGATCGGGAGAATGAGCAGTTCTTC
18,TRBJ1-5,NA,NA,TRBV5-1,CASRPGPRDEYSNQPQHF,TGCGCCAGCAGGCCCGGACCCCGGGACGAATATAGCAATCAGCCCCAGCATTTT
14,TRBJ2-4,TRBD2,NA,TRBV4-1,CASSQVGGRDIQYF,TGCGCCAGCAGCCAAGTGGGAGGGAGGGACATTCAGTACTTC
15,TRBJ1-5,NA,few,TRBV10-3,CAISEGQGIVQPQHF,TGTGCCATCAGTGAGGGGCAGGGGATAGTTCAGCCCCAGCATTTT
14,TRBJ2-7,NA,few,TRBV5-1,CASSSTGAGVEQYF,TGCGCCAGCAGCTCAACGGGAGCGGGCGTCGAGCAGTACTTC
12,TRBJ2-2,NA,NA,TRBV28,CASSSGIWELFF,TGTGCCAGCAGTTCAGGGATATGGGAGCTGTTTTTT
15,TRBJ2-6,NA,NA,TRBV2,CASSDGFSGANVLTF,TGTGCCAGCAGTGACGGGTTCTCTGGGGCCAACGTCCTGACTTTC
15,TRBJ2-7,TRBD2,NA,TRBV7-8,CASSRTSGSRYEQYF,TGTGCCAGCAGCCGCACTAGCGGGAGTAGGTACGAGCAGTACTTC
14,TRBJ2-1,NA,many,TRBV7-2,CASSLVSGVREQFF,TGTGCCAGCAGCTTAGTGTCGGGAGTCCGTGAGCAGTTCTTC
13,TRBJ1-2,NA,once,TRBV29-1,CSVVAGSSYGYTF,TGCAGCGTTGTTGCGGGCTCTAGTTATGGCTACACCTTC
16,TRBJ2-1,TRBD2,few,TRBV20-1,CSARGPGLALNNEQFF,TGCAGTGCTAGAGGCCCGGGACTAGCGCTTAACAATGAGCAGTTCTTC
15,TRBJ2-6,TRBD1,few,TRBV2,CASRTGGAGANVLTF,TGTGCCAGCAGGACAGGGGGCGCGGGGGCCAACGTCCTGACTTTC
15,TRBJ2-3,NA,NA,TRBV14,CASSQETGATDTQYF,TGTGCCAGCAGCCAAGAGACGGGAGCCACAGATACGCAGTATTTT
14,TRBJ1-1,TRBD1,NA,TRBV28,CASSTRGQGTEAFF,TGTGCCAGCTCTACGAGGGGGCAGGGCACTGAAGCTTTCTTT
15,TRBJ2-7,TRBD2,NA,TRBV9,CASSAGLAGWNEQYF,TGTGCCAGCAGCGCGGGACTAGCGGGATGGAACGAGCAGTACTTC
13,TRBJ2-7,NA,few,TRBV3-1,CASSQVSGVEQYF,TGTGCCAGCAGCCAAGTGTCAGGGGTCGAGCAGTACTTC
15,TRBJ2-1,TRBD1,few,TRBV10-3,CAISLTGASYNEQFF,TGTGCCATCAGCCTGACAGGGGCCTCCTACAATGAGCAGTTCTTC
15,TRBJ2-3,NA,NA,TRBV3-1,CASSHLGTFTDTQYF,TGTGCCAGCAGCCACCTCGGGACATTCACAGATACGCAGTATTTT
14,TRBJ1-3,TRBD1,few,TRBV6-1,CASRIGQAGNTIYF,TGTGCCAGCAGGATTGGACAGGCTGGAAACACCATATATTTT
15,TRBJ2-3,NA,NA,TRBV7-2,CASSPRTGGGDTQYF,TGTGCCAGCAGCCCACGCACAGGGGGGGGAGATACGCAGTATTTT
14,TRBJ2-3,TRBD2,NA,TRBV10-3,CAISERGPTDTQYF,TGTGCCATCAGCGAGCGGGGACCCACAGATACGCAGTATTTT
15,TRBJ2-7,TRBD1,few,TRBV6-5,CASSYDAGGPYEQYF,TGTGCCAGCAGTTACGACGCAGGGGGCCCTTACGAGCAGTACTTC
16,TRBJ2-1,TRBD2,NA,TRBV20-1,CSAGLIAGPSYNEQFF,TGCAGTGCTGGCCTAATAGCGGGACCGTCCTACAATGAGCAGTTCTTC
17,TRBJ2-1,NA,NA,TRBV7-8,CASSLSWTQLSYNEQFF,TGTGCCAGCAGCTTAAGCTGGACGCAGCTGTCCTACAATGAGCAGTTCTTC
17,TRBJ2-5,NA,few,TRBV20-1,CSALVLRGPPLQETQYF,TGCAGTGCCCTCGTACTCAGGGGCCCCCCGCTCCAAGAGACCCAGTACTTC
13,TRBJ2-7,TRBD2,NA,TRBV5-1,CASSFFGGNEQYF,TGCGCCAGCAGCTTTTTCGGGGGGAACGAGCAGTACTTC
16,TRBJ1-1,TRBD1,NA,TRBV12-3/TRBV12-4,CASSLFGQGFGAEAFF,TGTGCCAGCAGTTTATTCGGACAGGGTTTCGGGGCTGAAGCTTTCTTT
13,TRBJ2-1,TRBD1,many,TRBV7-3,CASSSTGYNEQFF,TGTGCCAGCAGCTCGACAGGGTACAATGAGCAGTTCTTC
17,TRBJ2-1,TRBD2,NA,TRBV5-1,CASSFGTSGRAADEQFF,TGCGCCAGCAGCTTCGGGACTAGCGGGAGGGCCGCGGATGAGCAGTTCTTC
15,TRBJ2-1,TRBD2,few,TRBV10-3,CAISLGLAGPNEQFF,TGTGCCATCAGTCTGGGACTAGCGGGACCCAATGAGCAGTTCTTC
15,TRBJ2-7,NA,NA,TRBV3-1,CASSQAPGSSYEQYF,TGTGCCAGCAGCCAAGCTCCTGGGAGCTCCTACGAGCAGTACTTC
18,TRBJ2-2,NA,NA,TRBV7-3,CASSPSWVGYANTGELFF,TGTGCCAGCAGCCCAAGCTGGGTGGGCTACGCGAACACCGGGGAGCTGTTTTTT
15,TRBJ2-1,NA,NA,TRBV5-1,CASSLKRSSYNEQFF,TGCGCCAGCAGCTTGAAACGGAGCTCCTACAATGAGCAGTTCTTC
16,TRBJ1-5,NA,NA,TRBV21-1,CASSKVRQNSNQPQHF,TGTGCCAGCAGCAAAGTAAGACAGAATAGCAATCAGCCCCAGCATTTT
14,TRBJ2-4,NA,NA,TRBV6-5,CASSYSPSKNIQYF,TGTGCCAGCAGTTACTCGCCCAGCAAAAACATTCAGTACTTC
15,TRBJ2-5,TRBD1,NA,TRBV9,CASSNRQGRTETQYF,TGTGCCAGCAGCAACCGACAGGGGCGCACGGAGACCCAGTACTTC
16,TRBJ2-7,NA,NA,TRBV13,CASSLVIPEGSYEQYF,TGTGCCAGCAGCTTAGTTATACCCGAGGGGTCCTACGAGCAGTACTTC
12,TRBJ1-2,NA,NA,TRBV7-2,CASSLSQGGYTF,TGTGCCAGCAGCTTATCTCAGGGTGGCTACACCTTC
13,TRBJ2-1,TRBD2,NA,TRBV5-1,CASRLAGGREQFF,TGCGCAAGTCGATTAGCGGGAGGGCGTGAGCAGTTCTTC
14,TRBJ2-7,NA,NA,TRBV10-3,CAISVSVLVYEQYF,TGTGCCATCAGTGTCAGCGTTCTCGTCTACGAGCAGTACTTC
13,TRBJ1-1,NA,few,TRBV5-1,CASSWRGNTEAFF,TGCGCCAGCAGCTGGAGGGGGAACACTGAAGCTTTCTTT
16,TRBJ1-1,NA,NA,TRBV6-4,CASSDSYQRGNTEAFF,TGTGCCAGCAGTGACTCTTATCAACGGGGGAACACTGAAGCTTTCTTT
15,TRBJ2-1,NA,NA,TRBV10-3,CAISPDRAPYNEQFF,TGTGCCATCAGTCCCGACAGAGCTCCTTACAATGAGCAGTTCTTC
15,TRBJ2-1,NA,once,TRBV12-3/TRBV12-4,CASSQDGGPYNEQFF,TGTGCCAGCAGTCAAGACGGAGGGCCCTACAATGAGCAGTTCTTC
13,TRBJ2-2,NA,NA,TRBV6-4,CASSESPTGELFF,TGTGCCAGCAGTGAATCGCCCACCGGGGAGCTGTTTTTT